The 19 T cell receptor beta chains below all came from one sample that was sequenced in a study of identical twins. TCRdb processed the 5' RACE reads anew with MiXCR; each CDR3 protein has one entry. Here the sample spans roughly 750,000 distinct CDR3 sequences, less than 25% being singletons. These data were also reused for a study on T cells expressing NK-cell markers.

The sample was PBMCs. The receptors here all came from a woman under 30 in good health.

In its sample, this clonotype was seen a few times. The genes are TRBV12-3 or TRBV12-4 and TRBJ2-3; 12 bases agree with TRBD2. The CDR3 is made up of 14 amino acids. V shed 5 bases, J shed 4 bases, and the junction held 1 base outside the gene matches. For the CDR3, the DNA is TGTGCCAGCAGTACTAGCGGGGGGCCAGATACGCAGTATTTT. This encodes CASSTSGGPDTQYF.

The V gene is TRBV7-9, the J gene TRBJ2-4, with 7 bases that match TRBD2. Trimming at V came to 5 bases and at J to 5 bases, leaving 12 bases not matched to a gene. The CDR3 covers 16 residues. From germline, CDR1 is SEHNR and CDR2 FQNEAQ (reference sequence). CDR3 sequence (DNA): TGTGCCAGCAGCCCGAGGCTAGCGGTACACCAAAACATTCAGTACTTC. Its protein product is CASSPRLAVHQNIQYF.

This chain joins TRBV5-4 and TRBJ2-7, with TRBD1 matching over 7 bases. Germline V lookup: CDR1 SGHNT, CDR2 YYREEE (reference sequence). The J segment lost 4 bases and the V segment lost 5 bases, leaving 15 bases of the junction unmatched. There are 16 residues in the CDR3. CDR3 DNA sequence: TGTGCCAGCAGTCCCCGAGGGGGACAGAAGACTTACGAGCAGTACTTC. It is translated as CASSPRGGQKTYEQYF.

V and J are TRBV30 and TRBJ2-7; TRBD2 is a possible D gene (6 bases). Germline-derived CDR1 and CDR2 are GTSNPN and SVGIG (reference sequence). V was pared by 0 bases and J by 2 bases, with 11 bases between. The CDR3 has 14 residues. CDR3 sequence reads: CAWSVKGLTYEQYF. DNA of the CDR3: TGTGCCTGGAGTGTGAAGGGACTGACCTACGAGCAGTACTTC. The variable domain in full, with the rest retrieved from reference TRBV30 and TRBJ2-7, is SQTIHQWPATLVQPVGSPLSLECTVEGTSNPNLYWYRQAAGRGLQLLFYSVGIGQISSEVPQNLSASRPQDRQFILSSKKLLLSDSGFYLCAWSVKGLTYEQYFGPGTRLTVT.

This clonotype was recorded a few times. The V call is TRBV29-1, the J call TRBJ1-4; 7 bases match TRBD1. This CDR3 is 15 amino acids long. Looked up from germline, CDR1 is SQVTM and CDR2 is ANQGSEA. Germline trimming cut 1 base from V and 7 bases from J; bases unmatched to any gene: 9. The CDR3 sequence is CSVEVPDRSGEKLFF. The CDR3 DNA sequence: TGCAGCGTTGAAGTACCGGACAGGTCGGGTGAAAAACTGTTTTTT. Based on the CDR3 plus reference TRBV29-1 and TRBJ1-4, the full variable domain is SAVISQKPSRDICQRGTSLTIQCQVDSQVTMMFWYRQQPGQSLTLIATANQGSEATYESGFVIDKFPISRPNLTFSTLTVSNMSPEDSSIYLCSVEVPDRSGEKLFFGSGTQLSVL.

This clonotype was counted a few times. The chain recombines TRBV15 with TRBJ2-7, with 8 bases aligning to TRBD1. Per the germline V gene, CDR1 is LNHNV and CDR2 is YYDKDF (reference sequence). The CDR3 has 20 amino acids. The junction had 17 bases not matched to a gene; V was cut back by 1 base and J by 0 bases. CDR3 region: CATSRVLGQGLPHLSYEQYF. The CDR3 nucleotides are TGTGCCACCAGCAGAGTGCTAGGACAGGGACTTCCACATCTCTCCTACGAGCAGTACTTC.

V usage is TRBV13 and J usage is TRBJ2-1; D is tentatively TRBD1 or TRBD2 (6 bases each). The CDR3 has 13 amino acids. The V end was cut by 8 bases, the J end by 10 bases, with 18 bases between. CDR1 PRHDT and CDR2 FYEKMQ come from the germline V gene (reference sequence). The DNA of the CDR3 is TGTGCCAGCTTAGGAAGGGGGGCTTGGGAGCAGTTCTTC. Its translation is CASLGRGAWEQFF.

This clonotype occurred a few times. V and J are TRBV20-1 and TRBJ2-7; 10 nucleotides match TRBD2. The CDR3 totals 14 residues. Unmatched junction bases numbered 4, after V lost 4 bases and J lost 1 base. Germline values: CDR1 DFQATT, CDR2 SNEGSKA (reference sequence). CDR3 coding DNA: TGCAGTGCTAAGACTAGCGGGCCTTCCTACGAGCAGTACTTC. Protein sequence: CSAKTSGPSYEQYF.

The chain employs TRBV5-1 and TRBJ2-1, with 9 bases identical to TRBD2. The CDR3 consists of 14 residues. V was clipped by 7 bases and J by 4 bases; unmatched bases: 6. Germline assignment: CDR1 SGHRS and CDR2 YFSETQ. CDR3 DNA: TGCGCCAGCGCGACTAGCGGAGCTTACAATGAGCAGTTCTTC. Protein sequence: CASATSGAYNEQFF.

This clonotype was seen only a few times. The V gene is TRBV11-2, the J gene TRBJ1-6; weak D call: TRBD1 (6 bases). The CDR3 loop spans 15 amino acids. V was trimmed by 3 bases and J by 10 bases, leaving 16 bases between them. Germline loops: CDR1 SGHAT, CDR2 FQNNGV. Here the CDR3 reads CASSFTGRGHSPLHF. The DNA of the CDR3 is TGTGCCAGCAGCTTTACCGGCAGGGGACACTCACCCCTCCACTTT.

The gene calls are TRBV5-1 and TRBJ2-2; 8 nucleotides align to TRBD1. V trimming: 2 bases; J trimming: 5 bases; junction bases outside the gene matches: 5. CDR1 and CDR2 (germline): SGHRS, YFSETQ. The CDR3 totals 15 residues. The CDR3 is CASSFGQGLTGELFF. DNA for the CDR3: TGCGCCAGCAGCTTCGGACAGGGATTAACCGGGGAGCTGTTTTTT.

V is TRBV7-3 and J is TRBJ2-6; no reliable D call. Germline values: CDR1 SGHTA, CDR2 FQGTGA. V was shortened by 1 base and J by 3 bases, with 10 bases between the two germline ends. The CDR3 consists of 16 residues. The CDR3 DNA is TGTGCCAGCAGCTTAAGCAACCGGCATGGGGCCAACGTCCTGACTTTC. The encoded protein is CASSLSNRHGANVLTF.

The chain carries TRBV20-1 and TRBJ1-1; no clear D. Deletions cut 3 bases from V and 4 bases from J, with 15 bases between. The CDR3 loop spans 14 amino acids. Germline loops: CDR1 DFQATT, CDR2 SNEGSKA (reference sequence). This CDR3 reads CSASLRALGTEAFF. In nucleotides, the CDR3 is TGCAGTGCTAGCTTGCGGGCCTTGGGCACTGAAGCTTTCTTT.

This clonotype was observed a few times. This sequence joins TRBV20-1 and TRBJ2-7, with D possibly being TRBD1 (5 bases). There are 11 residues in the CDR3. The germline gives CDR1 DFQATT, CDR2 SNEGSKA (reference sequence). Between the trimmed V and J ends, which lost 3 bases and 6 bases, there was a span of 9 bases. CDR3 in DNA: TGCAGTGCTAGTCCAGGGATCGAGCAGTACTTC. Protein: CSASPGIEQYF.

V is TRBV20-1 and J is TRBJ2-1, with 8 bases aligning to TRBD2. The CDR3 is made up of 16 amino acids. The trim removed 1 base at V and 0 bases at J, leaving 5 bases unmatched. Germline CDR1 reads DFQATT; CDR2 reads SNEGSKA (reference sequence). The CDR3 nucleotides read TGCAGTGCTAGAGCCCTAGCGGGCCACTCCTACAATGAGCAGTTCTTC. It codes for CSARALAGHSYNEQFF.

This clonotype was detected a few times. The chain employs TRBV18 and TRBJ1-5; D uncertain. Between the trimmed V and J ends, which lost 2 bases and 0 bases, there was a span of 5 bases. CDR3 size: 14 residues. Germline V gives CDR1 KGHSH, CDR2 LQKENI. CDR3 protein: CASSPGSSNQPQHF. The CDR3, as DNA: TGTGCCAGCTCACCAGGGAGTAGCAATCAGCCCCAGCATTTT.

This clonotype was counted between two and nine times. The chain joins TRBV7-2 to TRBJ1-2; D is possibly TRBD1 (6 bases). CDR1 SGHTA and CDR2 FQGNSA come from the germline V gene. V lost 0 bases and J lost 5, with 13 bases in between. The CDR3 runs 15 residues. CDR3 nucleotides: TGTGCCAGCAGCTTAGCTGTGGGGGCTGGGTATGGCTACACCTTC. This translates into CASSLAVGAGYGYTF.

V usage is TRBV11-2 and J usage is TRBJ2-3; no clear D. Germline V CDR1 and CDR2: SGHAT, FQNNGV. V shed 4 bases and J shed 6 bases, with 8 bases lying between them. The CDR3 spans 12 residues. The DNA of the CDR3 is TGTGCCAGCAGCTGGAACGGCGATACGCAGTATTTT. Protein sequence: CASSWNGDTQYF.

The sample holds a few counts of this clonotype. The chain joins TRBV4-3 to TRBJ1-2; no clear D gene. This CDR3 has 14 residues. Germline V gene sequence: CDR1 LGHNA, CDR2 YSLEER. V lost 1 base to trimming and J lost 2 bases, with 8 bases between them. The CDR3 DNA reads as TGCGCCAGCAGCCAAGTAACAGTCAACTATGGCTACACCTTC. Protein: CASSQVTVNYGYTF.